This entry concerns a single T cell receptor beta chain. Its target is unknown. This entry is derived from a study of T-cell reconstitution after alpha-beta-depleted transplantation in children. The study, taken as a whole, reports: Reported findings indicate that, about two months after transplant, alpha-beta T cells came from several hundred expanded clones, which were derived from non-depleted graft cells.

Unique molecular identifiers tagged the TCRbeta library. TCRdb redid the calling of the PCR reads with MiXCR, one entry per CDR3 protein. This sample has about 460,000 distinct CDR3 sequences; roughly 10% occur once, and the top ten carry 13% to 15%. The CDR3 covers 15 residues. Trimming pared 2 bases from V and 6 bases from J, leaving 16 bases between. The starting material was PBMCs, mostly from graft donor cells, obtained 180 days after TCRalphabeta/CD19-depleted stem cell transplant. The genes are TRBV12-3 or TRBV12-4 and TRBJ1-2; D gene ambiguous. The sequence derives from a female patient aged 2-10 years who had a stem cell transplant for aplastic anemia, so the T cells may come from the graft donor. The DNA for the CDR3 is TGTGCCAGCAGTTTAATATCCAGGTCCTACGATGGCTACACCTTC. It specifies CASSLISRSYDGYTF.